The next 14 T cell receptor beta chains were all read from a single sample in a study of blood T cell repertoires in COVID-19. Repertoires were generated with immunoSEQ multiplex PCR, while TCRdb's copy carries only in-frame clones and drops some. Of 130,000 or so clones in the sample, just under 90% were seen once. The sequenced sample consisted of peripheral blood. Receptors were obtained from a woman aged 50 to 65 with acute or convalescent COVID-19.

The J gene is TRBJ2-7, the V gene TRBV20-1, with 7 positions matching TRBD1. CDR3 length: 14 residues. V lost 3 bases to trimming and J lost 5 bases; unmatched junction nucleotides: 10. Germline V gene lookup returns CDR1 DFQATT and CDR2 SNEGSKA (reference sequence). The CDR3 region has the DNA TGCAGTGCTAGTACTTTTGGGACAGACCACGAGCAGTACTTC. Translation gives CSASTFGTDHEQYF.

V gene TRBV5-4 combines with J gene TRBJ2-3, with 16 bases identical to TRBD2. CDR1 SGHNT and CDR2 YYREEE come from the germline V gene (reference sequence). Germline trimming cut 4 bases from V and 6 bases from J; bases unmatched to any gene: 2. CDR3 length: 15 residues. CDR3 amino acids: CASSRGLAGGDTQYF. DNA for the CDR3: TGTGCCAGCAGCCGGGGACTAGCGGGGGGGGATACGCAGTATTTT.

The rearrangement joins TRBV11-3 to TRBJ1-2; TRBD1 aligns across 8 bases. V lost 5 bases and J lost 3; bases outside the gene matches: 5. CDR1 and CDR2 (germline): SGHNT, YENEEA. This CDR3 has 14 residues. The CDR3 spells CASSRRGHDYGYTF. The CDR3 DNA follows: TGTGCCAGCAGCCGCAGGGGGCATGACTATGGCTACACCTTC.

This chain's CDR3 is CASSLYLRDTANYGYTF. The CDR3 DNA is TGTGCCAGCAGCTTATACCTCCGGGACACCGCTAACTATGGCTACACCTTC. V gene TRBV14 combines with J gene TRBJ1-2, with D maybe TRBD1 (6 bases). The CDR3 spans 17 residues. CDR1 and CDR2 from the germline V gene are SGHDN and FVKESK. V lost 5 bases and J 0 bases, leaving 19 bases between the germline ends.

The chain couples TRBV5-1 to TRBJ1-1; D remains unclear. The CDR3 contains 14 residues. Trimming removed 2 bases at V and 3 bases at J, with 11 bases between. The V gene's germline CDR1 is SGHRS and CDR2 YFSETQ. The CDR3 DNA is TGCGCCAGCAGCTTAACCGGGTTGGACACTGAAGCTTTCTTT. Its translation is CASSLTGLDTEAFF. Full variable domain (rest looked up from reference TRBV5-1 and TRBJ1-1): KAGVTQTPRYLIKTRGQQVTLSCSPISGHRSVSWYQQTPGQGLQFLFEYFSETQRNKGNFPGRFSGRQFSNSRSEMNVSTLELGDSALYLCASSLTGLDTEAFFGQGTRLTVV.

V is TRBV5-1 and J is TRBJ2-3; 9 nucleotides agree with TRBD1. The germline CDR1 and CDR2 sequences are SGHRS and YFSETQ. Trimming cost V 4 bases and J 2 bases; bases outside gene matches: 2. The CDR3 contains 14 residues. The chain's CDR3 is CASSRTGDTDTQYF. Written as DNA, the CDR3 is TGCGCCAGCAGCCGGACAGGGGACACAGATACGCAGTATTTT. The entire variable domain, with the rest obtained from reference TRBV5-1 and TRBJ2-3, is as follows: KAGVTQTPRYLIKTRGQQVTLSCSPISGHRSVSWYQQTPGQGLQFLFEYFSETQRNKGNFPGRFSGRQFSNSRSEMNVSTLELGDSALYLCASSRTGDTDTQYFGPGTRLTVL.

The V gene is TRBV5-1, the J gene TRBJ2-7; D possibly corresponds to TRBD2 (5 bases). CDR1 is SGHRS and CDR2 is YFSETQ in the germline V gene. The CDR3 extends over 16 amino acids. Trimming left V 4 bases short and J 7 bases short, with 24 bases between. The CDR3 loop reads CASSPSRVATSKEQYF. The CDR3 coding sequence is TGCGCCAGCAGCCCGAGTCGGGTAGCGACCTCTAAGGAGCAGTACTTC.

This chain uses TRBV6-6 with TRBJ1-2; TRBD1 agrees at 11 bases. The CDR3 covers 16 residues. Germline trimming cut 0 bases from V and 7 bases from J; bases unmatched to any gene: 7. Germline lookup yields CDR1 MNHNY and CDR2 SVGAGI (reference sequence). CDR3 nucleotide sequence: TGTGCCAGCAGTTACTCACCGGGACAGGGGGTTGGTGGCTACACCTTC. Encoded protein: CASSYSPGQGVGGYTF.

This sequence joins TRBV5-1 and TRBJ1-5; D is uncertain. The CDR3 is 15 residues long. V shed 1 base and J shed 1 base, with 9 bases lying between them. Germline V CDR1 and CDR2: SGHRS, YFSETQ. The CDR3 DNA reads TGCGCCAGCAGCTTGAATGGTGGCAGCAATCAGCCCCAGCATTTT. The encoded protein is CASSLNGGSNQPQHF. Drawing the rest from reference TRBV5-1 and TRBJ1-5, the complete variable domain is KAGVTQTPRYLIKTRGQQVTLSCSPISGHRSVSWYQQTPGQGLQFLFEYFSETQRNKGNFPGRFSGRQFSNSRSEMNVSTLELGDSALYLCASSLNGGSNQPQHFGDGTRLSIL.

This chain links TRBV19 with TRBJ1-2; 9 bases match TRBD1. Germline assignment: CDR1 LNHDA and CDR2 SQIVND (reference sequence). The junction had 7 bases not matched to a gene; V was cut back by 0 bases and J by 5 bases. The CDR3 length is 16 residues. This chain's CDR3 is CASSIDGDRERYGYTF. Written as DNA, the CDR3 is TGTGCCAGTAGTATAGACGGGGACAGGGAGAGGTATGGCTACACCTTC.

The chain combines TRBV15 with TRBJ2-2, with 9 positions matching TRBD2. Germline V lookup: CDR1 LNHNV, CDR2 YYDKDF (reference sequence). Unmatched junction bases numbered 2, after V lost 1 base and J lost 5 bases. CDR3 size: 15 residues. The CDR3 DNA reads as TGTGCCACCAGCAGAGGCGGGGGGGCTACCGGGGAGCTGTTTTTT. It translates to CATSRGGGATGELFF.

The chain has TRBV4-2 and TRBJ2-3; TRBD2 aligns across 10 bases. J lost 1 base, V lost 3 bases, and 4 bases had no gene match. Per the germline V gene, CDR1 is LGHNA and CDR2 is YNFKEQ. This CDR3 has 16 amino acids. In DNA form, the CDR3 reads TGTGCCAGCAGCCAGATAAGCGGGGGGGGCACAGATACGCAGTATTTT. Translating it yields CASSQISGGGTDTQYF.

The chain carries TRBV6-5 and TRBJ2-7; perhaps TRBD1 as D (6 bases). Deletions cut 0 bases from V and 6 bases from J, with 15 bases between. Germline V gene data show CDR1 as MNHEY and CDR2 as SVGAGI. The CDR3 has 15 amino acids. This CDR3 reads CASSYSRTDFGEQYF. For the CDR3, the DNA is TGTGCCAGCAGTTACTCTAGGACAGACTTCGGCGAGCAGTACTTC.

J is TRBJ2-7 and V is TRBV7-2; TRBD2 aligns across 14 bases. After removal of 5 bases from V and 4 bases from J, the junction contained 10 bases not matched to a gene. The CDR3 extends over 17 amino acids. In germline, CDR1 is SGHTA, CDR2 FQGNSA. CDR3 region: CASSHGTSGGIKYEQYF. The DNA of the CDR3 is TGTGCCAGCAGCCACGGGACTAGCGGGGGTATCAAATACGAGCAGTACTTC.